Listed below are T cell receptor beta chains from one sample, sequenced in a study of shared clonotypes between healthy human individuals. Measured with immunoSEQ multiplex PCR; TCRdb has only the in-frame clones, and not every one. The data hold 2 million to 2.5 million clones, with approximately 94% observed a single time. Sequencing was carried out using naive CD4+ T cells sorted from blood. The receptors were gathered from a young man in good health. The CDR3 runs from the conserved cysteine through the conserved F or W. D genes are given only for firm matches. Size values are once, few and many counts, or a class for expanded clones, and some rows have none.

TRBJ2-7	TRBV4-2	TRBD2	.	TGTGCCAGCATGGGACTAGCGGGGGGAAGATACGAGCAGTACTTC	CASMGLAGGRYEQYF
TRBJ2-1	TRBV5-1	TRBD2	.	TGCGCCAGCAGGCGGACTAGCGGGGAGATCTACAATGAGCAGTTCTTC	CASRRTSGEIYNEQFF
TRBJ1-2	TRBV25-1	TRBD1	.	TGTGCCAGCAGTGGCACCACAGGGGGCAGGTACTATGGCTACACCTTC	CASSGTTGGRYYGYTF
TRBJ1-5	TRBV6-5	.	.	TGTGCCAGCAGTTACGACAAGACTCTCGAGGAGCCCCAGCATTTT	CASSYDKTLEEPQHF
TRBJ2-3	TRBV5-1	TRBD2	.	TGCGCCAGCAGCTTGACGTCTCCCCGCGGGGGTACAGATACGCAGTATTTT	CASSLTSPRGGTDTQYF
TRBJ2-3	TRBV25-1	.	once	TGTGCCAGCAGACGCAGGGGACTCACAGATACGCAGTATTTT	CASRRRGLTDTQYF
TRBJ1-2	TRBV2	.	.	TGTGCCAGCAGTGAACGGGTTATAAACTATGGCTACACCTTC	CASSERVINYGYTF
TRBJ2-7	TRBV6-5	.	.	TGTGCCAGCAGATATACAGCTTCCTACGAGCAGTACTTC	CASRYTASYEQYF
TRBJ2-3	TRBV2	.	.	TGTGCCAGCAGTGAAGTGGAATTGACAGATACGCAGTATTTT	CASSEVELTDTQYF
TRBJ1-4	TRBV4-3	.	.	TGCGCCAGCAGCCAAGTGCTGGGTCCGACTGAAAAACTGTTTTTT	CASSQVLGPTEKLFF
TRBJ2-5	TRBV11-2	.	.	TGTGCCAGCAGCCGTGGACCCGCGGAGACCCAGTACTTC	CASSRGPAETQYF
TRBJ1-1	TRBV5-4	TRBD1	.	TGTGCCAGCAGCTTACAGGGGAGGACTGAAGCTTTCTTT	CASSLQGRTEAFF
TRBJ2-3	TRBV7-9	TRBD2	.	TGTGCCAGCAGCTTGGCTAGCGGGCAGTTCACAGATACGCAGTATTTT	CASSLASGQFTDTQYF
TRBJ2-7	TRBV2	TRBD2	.	TGTGCCAGCTCAACTAGCGCCTCCGAGCAGTACTTC	CASSTSASEQYF
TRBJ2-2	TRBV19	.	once	TGTGCCAGTCGGAGAGGCGCGAACACCGGGGAGCTGTTTTTT	CASRRGANTGELFF
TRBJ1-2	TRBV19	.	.	TGTGCCAGTAGCCAGAAGGGTCCTATCCGGGGGGGGCCTTATGGCTACACCTTC	CASSQKGPIRGGPYGYTF
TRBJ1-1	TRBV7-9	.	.	TGTGCCAGCAGCTTCGACCCCGCGGCGGCTTTCTTT	CASSFDPAAAFF